This T cell receptor beta chain appears in the sequencing data of a study of CD8 T cells in ankylosing spondylitis. The TCR beta libraries were generated through quantitative 5'-RACE incorporating molecular barcodes. TCRdb reprocessed the 5' RACE reads via MiXCR and lists one record per CDR3 protein. Found here are roughly 160,000 distinct CDR3 sequences, 9.8% of them singletons; the top ten hold more than 13%. Germline V gene data show CDR1 as MNHEY and CDR2 as SVGEGT. V was clipped by 6 bases and J by 5 bases, with 17 bases between them. The CDR3 length is 14 residues. V and J are TRBV6-2 or TRBV6-3 and TRBJ2-7; D is unresolved. The sequenced sample was blood, either unsorted or a sorted T cell fraction (not recorded which). The receptor was derived from a female donor with ankylosing spondylitis or in good health (not recorded which). CDR3: CASSNQEFPHEQYF. Here the CDR3 DNA reads TGTGCCAGCAGCAACCAGGAGTTTCCTCACGAGCAGTACTTC.